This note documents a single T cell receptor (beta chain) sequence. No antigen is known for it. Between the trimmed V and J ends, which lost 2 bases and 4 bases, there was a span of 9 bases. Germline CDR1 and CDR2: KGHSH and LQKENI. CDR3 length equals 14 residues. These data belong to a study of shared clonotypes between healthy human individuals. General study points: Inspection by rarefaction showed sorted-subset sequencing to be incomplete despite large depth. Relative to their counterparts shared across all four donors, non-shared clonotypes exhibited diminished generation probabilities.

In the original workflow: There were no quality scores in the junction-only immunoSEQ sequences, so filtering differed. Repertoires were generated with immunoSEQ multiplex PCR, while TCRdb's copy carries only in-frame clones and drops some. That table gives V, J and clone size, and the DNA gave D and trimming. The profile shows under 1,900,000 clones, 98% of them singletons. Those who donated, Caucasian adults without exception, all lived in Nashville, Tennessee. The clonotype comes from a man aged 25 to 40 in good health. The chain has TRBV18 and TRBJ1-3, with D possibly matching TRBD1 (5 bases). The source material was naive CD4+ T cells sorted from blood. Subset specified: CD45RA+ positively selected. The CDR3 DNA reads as TGTGCCAGCTCACCATCAGGGAACGGAAACACCATATATTTT. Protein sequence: CASSPSGNGNTIYF.